One sample yielded the 3 T cell receptor beta chains listed below, sequenced in a study of blood T cell repertoires in COVID-19. Profiling relied on immunoSEQ multiplex PCR, and the TCRdb table lists in-frame clones only, not all of them. Of about 240,000 clones in the sample, 87% were seen once. Sequenced sample: PBMCs or T cells enriched from blood (not recorded which). The receptors here all came from a young woman with acute COVID-19.

The V and J genes are TRBV18 and TRBJ1-5, with 9 bases matching TRBD1. The CDR3 runs 15 residues. The V gene end was trimmed by 0 bases and the J gene end by 10 bases; junction bases not matched to a gene: 7. Germline V lookup: CDR1 KGHSH, CDR2 LQKENI. The CDR3 loop is CASSPPPGQGQPQHF. CDR3 bases: TGTGCCAGCTCACCACCGCCGGGACAGGGTCAACCCCAGCATTTT.

The V call is TRBV2, the J call TRBJ1-1, with a weak D call TRBD1 (6 bases). Trimming removed 7 bases at V and 4 bases at J, with 16 bases between. Germline V CDR1 and CDR2: SNHLY, FYNNEI. The CDR3 spans 14 residues. The CDR3 here is CASTAWGPGTEAFF. CDR3 bases: TGTGCCAGCACGGCTTGGGGGCCGGGCACTGAAGCTTTCTTT.

This chain connects TRBV7-2 to TRBJ2-2; 9 nucleotides match TRBD2. Looked up from germline, CDR1 is SGHTA and CDR2 is FQGNSA. CDR3 length: 17 amino acids. V shed 2 bases and J 4 bases; nucleotides not matched to a gene: 8. In nucleotides, the CDR3 is TGTGCCAGCAGCTTATGGGCTAGCGGGGTGGGCACCGGGGAGCTGTTTTTT. As protein: CASSLWASGVGTGELFF.